The source of this T cell receptor beta chain is a study of metastatic and nonmetastatic thyroid tumors. Study at large: Comparative analysis of repertoires was undertaken across blood and tumor or nodule tissue obtained from malignant and benign thyroid patients.

Germline V CDR1 and CDR2: SGHDN, FVKESK. The CDR3 runs 14 residues. V was cut by 4 bases and J by 4 bases, with 14 bases left in between. The entire patient cohort was treatment-naive prior to thyroid surgery. Original processing methods: The study took CDR3 differences across clinicopathological groups and made a distant-metastasis classifier for papillary thyroid cancer from them. TCRdb reprocessed the PCR reads using MiXCR. The V and J calls were determined by TCRdb, not by the authors. The sample shows tens of thousands of clones, about 15% of them seen only once. This TCR was sampled from a female donor with papillary thyroid cancer or a benign thyroid nodule (not recorded which). Some clones in this sample may be carry-over from other donors' samples. The sample was tumor tissue. J is TRBJ2-7 and V is TRBV14; the D call may be TRBD1 or TRBD2 (5 bases each). In nucleotides, the CDR3 is TGTGCCAGCAGCCGGTCGGGACGTAATTACGAGCAGTACTTC. Protein product: CASSRSGRNYEQYF. The complete variable domain, with remaining parts taken from reference TRBV14 and TRBJ2-7, reads EAGVTQFPSHSVIEKGQTVTLRCDPISGHDNLYWYRRVMGKEIKFLLHFVKESKQDESGMPNNRFLAERTGGTYSTLKVQPAELEDSGVYFCASSRSGRNYEQYFGPGTRLTVT.